A selection of T cell receptor beta chains follows, all from one sample in a study of tumor-infiltrating lymphocytes in primary liver carcinoma. A single record per CDR3 protein comes from TCRdb applying MiXCR to the multiplex PCR reads. The sample comprises 200,000 or so distinct CDR3 sequences, less than 65% of which are singletons, and under 7.5% rests with the top ten. The specimen sequenced was peripheral blood. The receptors derive from an older woman with primary liver carcinoma and hepatitis B virus infection. The CDR3 runs from the conserved cysteine through the conserved F or W. A D gene is named only where the DNA matches it firmly. Clone size is stated in some rows and not others, as once, few, many or a class when expanded.

D	size	J	V	DNA	CDR3
NA	many	TRBJ1-1	TRBV29-1	TGCAGCGGGGGACGGATAAATGAAGCTTTCTTT	CSGGRINEAFF
NA	few	TRBJ2-7	TRBV5-1	TGCGCCAGCGCAGCGTGGCTTAGCTCCTACGAGCAGTACTTC	CASAAWLSSYEQYF
TRBD2	NA	TRBJ2-7	TRBV19	TGTGCCAGTAGTAGAACTAGCGGTCACGAGCAGTACTTC	CASSRTSGHEQYF
TRBD1	NA	TRBJ1-1	TRBV19	TGTGCCAGTAGTCTCTCTACAGGGGGAGTGGTTGAAGCTTTCTTT	CASSLSTGGVVEAFF
TRBD2	NA	TRBJ2-7	TRBV6-5	TGTGCCAGCAGTTACTCGGGACTAGCGGATCAGTACTTC	CASSYSGLADQYF
NA	once	TRBJ1-4	TRBV7-9	TGTGCCAGCAGCCGTGGGGCTAATGAAAAAGTGTTTTTT	CASSRGANEKVFF
NA	NA	TRBJ1-5	TRBV11-2	TGTATCAGCAGCTTAGTTTCCAATCAGCCCCAGCATTTT	CISSLVSNQPQHF
TRBD1	NA	TRBJ1-5	TRBV5-4	TGTGCCAGCAGCTATCAGGGTGGGACAGATACGCAGCATTTT	CASSYQGGTDTQHF
NA	once	TRBJ2-3	TRBV5-1	TGCGCCAGCAGCTTGGAGTACATAGATACGCAGTATTTT	CASSLEYIDTQYF
NA	NA	TRBJ2-7	TRBV5-1	TGCGCCAGCAGCGCAAGACAGAGGGTAGGGTACGAGCAGTACTTC	CASSARQRVGYEQYF
TRBD2	NA	TRBJ2-7	TRBV29-1	TGCAGTGTTAACTACAGGCTAGCGGGGACCCGCGAGCAGTACTTC	CSVNYRLAGTREQYF
NA	NA	TRBJ1-6	TRBV28	TGTGCCAGCAGTTTAGGACAGATTAATTCACCCCTCCACTTT	CASSLGQINSPLHF
TRBD1	NA	TRBJ2-7	TRBV28	TGTGCCAGCAGTTTGGATCCGGGACAGGGGTTCTACGAGCAGTACTTC	CASSLDPGQGFYEQYF
NA	NA	TRBJ2-1	TRBV28	TGTGCCAGCAGTACATCTTGCGCGAGCTCCTACAATGAGCAGTTCTTC	CASSTSCASSYNEQFF
NA	few	TRBJ2-2	TRBV28	TGTGCCAGCAGTCCCCCGGGCAGCAACACCGGGGAGCTGTTTTTT	CASSPPGSNTGELFF
TRBD2	few	TRBJ2-7	TRBV28	TGTGCCAGCAGTTCATCTAGCGGGAGGTTCATCAACGAGCAGTACTTC	CASSSSSGRFINEQYF
NA	NA	TRBJ2-5	TRBV11-1	TGTGCTAGCATAAGCCGGGACCACGGCACCCAGTACTTC	CASISRDHGTQYF
TRBD2	NA	TRBJ2-5	TRBV2	TGTGCCAGCACCTTCTCGAGCGGGAGGGGGCAAGAGACCCAGTACTTC	CASTFSSGRGQETQYF
TRBD1	many	TRBJ2-5	TRBV29-1	TGCAGCGTAATATCACAGGGGGCGTGGGAGACCCAGTACTTC	CSVISQGAWETQYF
TRBD2	NA	TRBJ2-1	TRBV29-1	TGCAGCGTTCTAGGCGGGAGGGCAGTAGATGAGAAGTTCTTC	CSVLGGRAVDEKFF
TRBD2	many	TRBJ2-3	TRBV5-4	TGTGCCAGCAGCCTGAGCGGGAGGGGTGGGACAGATACGCAGTATTTT	CASSLSGRGGTDTQYF
TRBD2	NA	TRBJ2-5	TRBV28	TGTGCCAGCAGCTCTGGGACTAGCGCGAGTAGAGAGACCCAGTACTTC	CASSSGTSASRETQYF
NA	once	TRBJ1-2	TRBV6-7	TGTGCCAGCCCCGTGGGGGGGATGTATCCTTATGGCTACACCTTC	CASPVGGMYPYGYTF
TRBD2	NA	TRBJ2-1	TRBV28	TGTGCCAGCAGTTCCCGGACTAGCGGGAGAATGGATGAGCAGTTCTTC	CASSSRTSGRMDEQFF
NA	NA	TRBJ2-7	TRBV4-1	TGCGCCAGCAGCCAAGAGGCGCTGGGGGACGAGCAGTACTTC	CASSQEALGDEQYF
NA	NA	TRBJ2-7	TRBV29-1	TGCAGCATTGAGAGGACATACACCTACGAGCAGTACTTC	CSIERTYTYEQYF
NA	NA	TRBJ2-6	TRBV7-9	TGTGCCAGCAGCTTAGAAGGGGCTGGGGCCAACGTCCTGAGTTTC	CASSLEGAGANVLSF
NA	many	TRBJ2-2	TRBV11-3	TGTGCCAGCAGCCACGCTGACTTTTGGGGTACCGGGGAGCTGTTTTTT	CASSHADFWGTGELFF
TRBD2	once	TRBJ2-1	TRBV5-1	TGCGCCGGCAGCTTGGAGGCGGGAGGATCCTACAATGAGCAGTTCTTC	CAGSLEAGGSYNEQFF
TRBD1	once	TRBJ1-5	TRBV30	TGTGCCAGGACCCATCCCAGGGGGCAGCCCCAGCATTTT	CARTHPRGQPQHF
NA	NA	TRBJ2-7	TRBV11-2	TGTGGCAGCGGCTTAGATCGAAGGGGTAACGAGCAGTACTTC	CGSGLDRRGNEQYF
NA	NA	TRBJ2-2	TRBV15	TGTGCCACCAGCAGAAAGAACGGACGACCCGGGGAGCTGTTTTTT	CATSRKNGRPGELFF
NA	NA	TRBJ1-1	TRBV11-2	TGTGCCAGCAGCCCCGACCGGAGAGGGATCGAGACCACTGAAGCTTTCTTT	CASSPDRRGIETTEAFF
NA	NA	TRBJ2-2	TRBV5-6	TGTGCCAGCAGCACGCCCCCAGACGGGGCCACCGGGGAGCTGCTTTTT	CASSTPPDGATGELLF
NA	NA	TRBJ2-5	TRBV11-2	TGTGCCAGCAGTTCTCAACGCGAAGAGACCCAGTACTTC	CASSSQREETQYF
NA	many	TRBJ2-3	TRBV29-1	TGCAGCGTTGTGAAACAGGTCCTCACAGATACGCAGTATTTT	CSVVKQVLTDTQYF
NA	NA	TRBJ2-1	TRBV4-2	TGTGCCAGCAGCCCGAAAGACAGGAATAGTGGCAATGAGCAGTTCTTC	CASSPKDRNSGNEQFF
NA	NA	TRBJ2-1	TRBV11-2	TGTGCCAGCAGCCCGACGTATTTTGGGTCTAGCGAGAGTCACAATGAGCAGTTCTTC	CASSPTYFGSSESHNEQFF
NA	NA	TRBJ2-7	TRBV6-1	TGTGCCAGCAATCTCGGTTGGGCGGGGTCGGACGAGCAGTACTTC	CASNLGWAGSDEQYF
NA	NA	TRBJ2-7	TRBV11-2	TGTGCCAGTAGCTTACAGACAGAGAGCTCCTACGAGCAGTACTTC	CASSLQTESSYEQYF
NA	NA	TRBJ2-6	TRBV6-5	TGTGCCAGAAGTTACTCGAGTGCCGCAGGGGCCAACGTCCTGACTTTC	CARSYSSAAGANVLTF